A selection of T cell receptor beta chains follows, all from one sample in a study of blood T cells in healthy people across ages. TCRdb called the 5' RACE reads again in MiXCR, with one record for every CDR3 protein. The sample lists about 780,000 distinct CDR3 sequences; about a quarter were seen once. The data were also submitted as part of a second study, on T cells of mothers and their children.

The sequenced sample was blood. These receptors all come from a boy between 5 and 17 years old in good health. The CDR3 runs from the conserved cysteine through the conserved F or W. The order of the fields is clone size, J gene, D gene, V gene, CDR3 length, CDR3 protein, CDR3 DNA. D genes are given only for firm matches. The size of a clone is reported for some rows only, either as once, few or many, or as a class for expanded clones.

clone_size: few
j_call: TRBJ2-3
d_call: TRBD2
v_call: TRBV2
cdr3_length: 14
cdr3_aa: CASKLTSGRDTQYF
cdr3_nt: TGTGCCAGCAAGCTCACTAGCGGGCGGGATACGCAGTATTTT

clone_size: -
j_call: TRBJ2-5
d_call: TRBD2
v_call: TRBV3-1
cdr3_length: 15
cdr3_aa: CASSQESSGGLRRYF
cdr3_nt: TGTGCCAGCAGCCAAGAGTCTAGCGGGGGACTTCGACGGTACTTC

clone_size: -
j_call: TRBJ1-1
d_call: TRBD1
v_call: TRBV10-1
cdr3_length: 15
cdr3_aa: CASSPGTASGTEAFF
cdr3_nt: TGCGCCAGCAGTCCCGGGACAGCCTCGGGTACCGAAGCTTTCTTT

clone_size: -
j_call: TRBJ1-6
d_call: -
v_call: TRBV12-3/TRBV12-4
cdr3_length: 11
cdr3_aa: CASSFTEPLHF
cdr3_nt: TGTGCCAGCAGTTTCACGGAACCCCTCCACTTT

clone_size: -
j_call: TRBJ1-4
d_call: -
v_call: TRBV28
cdr3_length: 13
cdr3_aa: CASNGHTNEKLFF
cdr3_nt: TGTGCCAGCAACGGGCACACTAATGAAAAACTGTTTTTT

clone_size: -
j_call: TRBJ1-1
d_call: TRBD1
v_call: TRBV5-1
cdr3_length: 15
cdr3_aa: CASSFKQGPNTEAFF
cdr3_nt: TGCGCCAGCAGCTTTAAACAGGGGCCTAACACTGAAGCTTTCTTT

clone_size: -
j_call: TRBJ2-7
d_call: TRBD1
v_call: TRBV28
cdr3_length: 15
cdr3_aa: CASSSTGIHSYEQYF
cdr3_nt: TGTGCCAGCAGTTCGACAGGGATCCACTCCTACGAGCAGTACTTC

clone_size: -
j_call: TRBJ2-5
d_call: TRBD1
v_call: TRBV20-1
cdr3_length: 13
cdr3_aa: CSARQGQGETQYF
cdr3_nt: TGCAGTGCTAGACAAGGACAGGGGGAGACCCAGTACTTC

clone_size: -
j_call: TRBJ2-2
d_call: TRBD2
v_call: TRBV11-2
cdr3_length: 18
cdr3_aa: CASSLDGLLAVPTGELFF
cdr3_nt: TGTGCCAGCAGCTTAGACGGTTTACTAGCGGTCCCCACCGGGGAGCTGTTTTTT

clone_size: few
j_call: TRBJ2-6
d_call: -
v_call: TRBV30
cdr3_length: 16
cdr3_aa: CAWSVSRASGANVLTF
cdr3_nt: TGTGCCTGGAGTGTAAGCAGGGCGTCTGGGGCCAACGTCCTGACTTTC

clone_size: few
j_call: TRBJ1-2
d_call: -
v_call: TRBV6-6
cdr3_length: 16
cdr3_aa: CASSNPGLLRERGYTF
cdr3_nt: TGTGCCAGCTCTAATCCGGGCCTCCTCCGGGAGCGAGGCTACACCTTC

clone_size: once
j_call: TRBJ2-1
d_call: TRBD2
v_call: TRBV5-1
cdr3_length: 17
cdr3_aa: CASSFRLAGGPGDEQFF
cdr3_nt: TGCGCCAGCAGCTTTAGACTAGCGGGGGGGCCGGGGGATGAGCAGTTCTTC

clone_size: -
j_call: TRBJ1-1
d_call: -
v_call: TRBV30
cdr3_length: 15
cdr3_aa: CAWSVPGTANTEAFF
cdr3_nt: TGTGCCTGGAGTGTCCCCGGGACGGCGAACACTGAAGCTTTCTTT

clone_size: -
j_call: TRBJ2-1
d_call: -
v_call: TRBV29-1
cdr3_length: 14
cdr3_aa: CSVGGPPPSAEQFF
cdr3_nt: TGCAGCGTTGGGGGCCCTCCCCCTTCTGCTGAGCAGTTCTTC

clone_size: -
j_call: TRBJ2-2
d_call: TRBD2
v_call: TRBV12-3/TRBV12-4
cdr3_length: 17
cdr3_aa: CASSLGPGSGRTGELFF
cdr3_nt: TGTGCCAGCAGTTTAGGCCCGGGTAGCGGGAGGACCGGGGAGCTGTTTTTT

clone_size: few
j_call: TRBJ1-3
d_call: -
v_call: TRBV4-1
cdr3_length: 15
cdr3_aa: CASSHRPNSGNTIYF
cdr3_nt: TGCGCCAGCAGCCATAGACCGAACTCTGGAAACACCATATATTTT

clone_size: -
j_call: TRBJ2-1
d_call: -
v_call: TRBV2
cdr3_length: 14
cdr3_aa: CASSEQGNYNEQFF
cdr3_nt: TGTGCCAGCAGTGAACAGGGCAACTACAATGAGCAGTTCTTC

clone_size: few
j_call: TRBJ1-4
d_call: -
v_call: TRBV29-1
cdr3_length: 14
cdr3_aa: CSVEVAGSGEKLFF
cdr3_nt: TGCAGCGTTGAAGTTGCAGGCTCGGGCGAAAAACTGTTTTTT

clone_size: few
j_call: TRBJ2-5
d_call: -
v_call: TRBV9
cdr3_length: 15
cdr3_aa: CASSVDTGPQETQYF
cdr3_nt: TGTGCCAGCAGCGTAGACACCGGGCCCCAAGAGACCCAGTACTTC

clone_size: -
j_call: TRBJ1-6
d_call: TRBD1
v_call: TRBV5-4
cdr3_length: 15
cdr3_aa: CASSDRGRRDSPLHF
cdr3_nt: TGTGCCAGCAGCGACAGGGGGCGCAGAGATTCACCCCTCCACTTT

clone_size: -
j_call: TRBJ2-5
d_call: -
v_call: TRBV20-1
cdr3_length: 11
cdr3_aa: CSALGEETQYF
cdr3_nt: TGCAGTGCTCTCGGGGAAGAGACCCAGTACTTC

clone_size: few
j_call: TRBJ2-2
d_call: -
v_call: TRBV7-3
cdr3_length: 17
cdr3_aa: CASSLDAGGVSTGELFF
cdr3_nt: TGTGCCAGCAGCTTAGATGCTGGCGGGGTGAGCACCGGGGAGCTGTTTTTT

clone_size: -
j_call: TRBJ2-7
d_call: -
v_call: TRBV29-1
cdr3_length: 11
cdr3_aa: CSAVGGSEQYF
cdr3_nt: TGCAGCGCCGTCGGGGGCTCCGAGCAGTACTTC

clone_size: few
j_call: TRBJ2-7
d_call: -
v_call: TRBV27
cdr3_length: 13
cdr3_aa: CASSRTVLYEQYF
cdr3_nt: TGTGCCAGCAGCCGGACAGTTCTCTACGAGCAGTACTTC

clone_size: -
j_call: TRBJ2-7
d_call: -
v_call: TRBV5-1
cdr3_length: 13
cdr3_aa: CASSLEGGPEQYF
cdr3_nt: TGCGCCAGCAGCTTGGAGGGCGGTCCCGAGCAGTACTTC

clone_size: -
j_call: TRBJ2-3
d_call: -
v_call: TRBV5-1
cdr3_length: 13
cdr3_aa: CASTAGTSDTQYF
cdr3_nt: TGCGCCAGCACGGCGGGGACCTCAGATACGCAGTATTTT

clone_size: -
j_call: TRBJ2-5
d_call: TRBD1
v_call: TRBV4-3
cdr3_length: 16
cdr3_aa: CASSQEAGTGRGTQYF
cdr3_nt: TGCGCCAGCAGCCAAGAAGCCGGGACAGGGCGTGGGACCCAGTACTTC

clone_size: -
j_call: TRBJ1-3
d_call: -
v_call: TRBV20-1
cdr3_length: 11
cdr3_aa: CSAGPGNTIYF
cdr3_nt: TGCAGTGCTGGGCCCGGAAACACCATATATTTT

clone_size: few
j_call: TRBJ2-2
d_call: TRBD2
v_call: TRBV6-6
cdr3_length: 15
cdr3_aa: CASSRLAGGAGELFF
cdr3_nt: TGTGCCAGCAGTAGACTAGCGGGGGGGGCCGGGGAGCTGTTTTTT

clone_size: -
j_call: TRBJ1-6
d_call: -
v_call: TRBV11-2
cdr3_length: 16
cdr3_aa: CASRQLQQGRNSPLHF
cdr3_nt: TGTGCCAGCCGCCAACTCCAGCAGGGCAGGAATTCACCCCTCCACTTT

clone_size: few
j_call: TRBJ1-4
d_call: -
v_call: TRBV4-1
cdr3_length: 11
cdr3_aa: CASSLAGRLFF
cdr3_nt: TGCGCCAGCAGCCTAGCGGGACGCCTGTTTTTT

clone_size: -
j_call: TRBJ2-5
d_call: TRBD2
v_call: TRBV7-7
cdr3_length: 15
cdr3_aa: CASSYGTRGGETQYF
cdr3_nt: TGTGCCAGCAGCTACGGGACTAGGGGGGGAGAGACCCAGTACTTC

clone_size: -
j_call: TRBJ1-4
d_call: -
v_call: TRBV12-3/TRBV12-4
cdr3_length: 15
cdr3_aa: CASSPRVGTNEKLFF
cdr3_nt: TGTGCCAGCAGTCCTAGGGTTGGAACTAATGAAAAACTGTTTTTT